The sequence of this T cell receptor beta chain was determined in a study of blood T cell repertoires in COVID-19. Study summary: Samples representing acute and convalescent COVID-19 were sourced from the United States, Italy and Spain. In each case, the material was cDNA or gDNA derived from T cells, B-cell-depleted T cells, or PBMCs.

Seattle enrolled patients during active infection and tracked them longitudinally. Germline loops: CDR1 MNHEY, CDR2 SMNVEV (reference sequence). The CDR3 is made up of 15 amino acids. Trimming shortened V by 2 bases and J by 5 bases, and 12 bases separated the two germline ends. Original analysis: Using reference gene primer amplification, nucleated cell counts were estimated. The table came from immunoSEQ multiplex PCR; TCRdb's copy has only in-frame clones and leaves some out. From that table come the V and J calls and clone size; the DNA was used to work out D and trimming. The sample lists roughly 290,000 clones, around 82% occurring once.

The chain links TRBV27 to TRBJ2-2, with no clear D. Sequencing was carried out using peripheral blood. The sequence was obtained from an older person with COVID-19, enrolled during active disease. The CDR3 spells CASSLGRIRTGELFF. The CDR3 bases are TGTGCCAGCAGTTTAGGCAGGATCAGGACCGGGGAGCTGTTTTTT.